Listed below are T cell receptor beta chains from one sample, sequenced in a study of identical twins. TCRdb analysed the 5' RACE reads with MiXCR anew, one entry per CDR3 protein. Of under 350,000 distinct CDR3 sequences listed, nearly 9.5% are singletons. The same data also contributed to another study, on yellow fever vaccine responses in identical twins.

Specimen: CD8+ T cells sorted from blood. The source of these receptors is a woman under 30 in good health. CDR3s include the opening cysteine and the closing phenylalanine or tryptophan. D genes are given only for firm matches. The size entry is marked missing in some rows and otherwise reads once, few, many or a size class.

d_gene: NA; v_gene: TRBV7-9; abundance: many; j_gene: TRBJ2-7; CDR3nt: TGTGCCAGCAGCTTACGGCCGGTGGAGGGCAGCTCCTACGAGCAGTACTTC; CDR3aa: CASSLRPVEGSSYEQYF
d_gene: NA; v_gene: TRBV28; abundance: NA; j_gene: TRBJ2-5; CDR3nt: TGTGCCAGCAGCACCAAGCGAGGTGTGACCCAGTACTTC; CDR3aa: CASSTKRGVTQYF
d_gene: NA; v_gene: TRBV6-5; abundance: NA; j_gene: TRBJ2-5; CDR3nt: TGTGCCAGCAGTTACTCGTTTTCGAAAGAGACCCAGTACTTC; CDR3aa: CASSYSFSKETQYF
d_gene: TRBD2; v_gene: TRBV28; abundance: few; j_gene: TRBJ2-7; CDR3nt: TGTGCCAGCAGCAGACTAGCGGGAGGTGGGTACGAGCAGTACTTC; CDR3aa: CASSRLAGGGYEQYF
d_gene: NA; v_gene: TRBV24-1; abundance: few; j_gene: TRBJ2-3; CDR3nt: TGTGCCACCAGTGAGTCCGGGAGCACAGATACGCAGTATTTT; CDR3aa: CATSESGSTDTQYF
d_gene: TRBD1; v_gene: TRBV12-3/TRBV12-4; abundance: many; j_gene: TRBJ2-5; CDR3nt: TGTGCCAGCAGTCGAGCCAACAGGGGGGAGACCCAGTACTTC; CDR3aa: CASSRANRGETQYF
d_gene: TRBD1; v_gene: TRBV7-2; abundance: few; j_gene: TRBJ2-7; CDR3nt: TGTGCCAGCAGGCAAATAACAGGGGCCGAGCAGTACTTC; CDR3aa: CASRQITGAEQYF
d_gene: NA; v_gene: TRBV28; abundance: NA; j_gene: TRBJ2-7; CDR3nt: TGTGCCAGCAGTTCGCTCGGATCCTACGAGCAGTACTTC; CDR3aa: CASSSLGSYEQYF
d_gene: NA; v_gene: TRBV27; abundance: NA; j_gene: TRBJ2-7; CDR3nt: TGTGCCAGCAGTTCCCACTTAGGCGAGCAGTACTTC; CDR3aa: CASSSHLGEQYF
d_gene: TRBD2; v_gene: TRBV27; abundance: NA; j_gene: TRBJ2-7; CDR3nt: TGTGCCACCAGCGGGAGGAACGACGAGCAGTACTTC; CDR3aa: CATSGRNDEQYF
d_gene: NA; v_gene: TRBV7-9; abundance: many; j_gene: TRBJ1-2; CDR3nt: TGTGCCAGCAGCTTACCCGACTATGGCTACACCTTC; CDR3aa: CASSLPDYGYTF
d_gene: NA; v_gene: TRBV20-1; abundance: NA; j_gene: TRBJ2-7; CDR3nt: TGCAGTGCTAACCTAGGTTTTCCCTCCTACGAGCAGTACTTC; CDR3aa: CSANLGFPSYEQYF
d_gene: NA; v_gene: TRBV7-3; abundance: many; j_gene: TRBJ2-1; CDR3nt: TGTGCCAGCAGCTTAACAGGGGACAATGAGCAGTTCTTC; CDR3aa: CASSLTGDNEQFF
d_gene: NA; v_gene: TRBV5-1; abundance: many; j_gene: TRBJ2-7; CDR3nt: TGCGCCAGCAGCTGGGGGGCCGACACTTACGAGCAGTACTTC; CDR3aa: CASSWGADTYEQYF
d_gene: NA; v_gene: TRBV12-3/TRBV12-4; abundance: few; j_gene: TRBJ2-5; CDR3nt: TGTGCCAGCAGTTTGCGCGGGGACTTCCTAAAGACCCAGTACTTC; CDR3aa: CASSLRGDFLKTQYF
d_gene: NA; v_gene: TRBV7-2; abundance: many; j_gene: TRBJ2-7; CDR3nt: TGTGCCAGCAGCTCCGGACTAGGGGGCTCCTACGAGCAGTACTTC; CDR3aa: CASSSGLGGSYEQYF
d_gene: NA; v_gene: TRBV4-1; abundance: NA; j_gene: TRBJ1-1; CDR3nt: TGCGCCAGCAGCCAAGATCAGGAGAGCACTGAAGCTTTCTTT; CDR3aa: CASSQDQESTEAFF
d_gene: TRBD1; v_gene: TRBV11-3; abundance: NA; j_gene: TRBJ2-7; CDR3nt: TGTGCCAGCAGCTCTAGAGTCCAGGGGGCGTTCTACGAGCAGTACTTC; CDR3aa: CASSSRVQGAFYEQYF
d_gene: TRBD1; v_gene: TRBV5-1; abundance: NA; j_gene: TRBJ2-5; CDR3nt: TGCGCCAGCAGCTTGGAGGGACAGGGGAAAGAGACCCAGTACTTC; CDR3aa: CASSLEGQGKETQYF
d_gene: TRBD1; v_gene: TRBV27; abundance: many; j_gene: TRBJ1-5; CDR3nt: TGTGCCAGCGGAACAGGGGGCAACCAGCCCCAGCATTTT; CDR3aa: CASGTGGNQPQHF
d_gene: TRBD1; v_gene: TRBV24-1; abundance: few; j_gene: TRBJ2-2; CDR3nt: TGTGCCACCAGTGACAACCTCGACAGGGCCGGGGAGCTGTTTTTT; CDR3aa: CATSDNLDRAGELFF
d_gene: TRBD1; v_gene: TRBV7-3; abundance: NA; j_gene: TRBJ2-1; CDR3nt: TGTGCCAGCAGCTTTGGACAGGGGGCTAACAATGAGCAGTTCTTC; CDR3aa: CASSFGQGANNEQFF
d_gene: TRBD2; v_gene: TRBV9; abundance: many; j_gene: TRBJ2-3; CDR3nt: TGTGCCAGCAGCGTTGCTAGCGGGGGAACAGATACGCAGTATTTT; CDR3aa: CASSVASGGTDTQYF
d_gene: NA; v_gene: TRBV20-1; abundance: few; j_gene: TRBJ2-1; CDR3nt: TGCAGTGCTAGTCGGGGAAATGAGCAGTTCTTC; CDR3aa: CSASRGNEQFF
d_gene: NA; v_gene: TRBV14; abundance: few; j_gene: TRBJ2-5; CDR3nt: TGTGCCAGCAGCCAACCTAGTGTAGAGACCCAGTACTTC; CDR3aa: CASSQPSVETQYF
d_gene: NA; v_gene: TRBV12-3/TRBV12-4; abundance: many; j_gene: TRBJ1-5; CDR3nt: TGTGCCAGCAGTTTTTCCAGGGATCAGCCCCAGCATTTT; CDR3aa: CASSFSRDQPQHF
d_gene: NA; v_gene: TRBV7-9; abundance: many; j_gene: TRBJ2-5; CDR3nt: TGTGCCAGCAGCTTCATCAGGGATCAAGAGACCCAGTACTTC; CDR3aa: CASSFIRDQETQYF
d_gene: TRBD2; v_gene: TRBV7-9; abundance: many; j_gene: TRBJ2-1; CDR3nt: TGTGCCAGCAGCCCTCGGACTAGCGGGGGTTACAATGAGCAGTTCTTC; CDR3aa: CASSPRTSGGYNEQFF
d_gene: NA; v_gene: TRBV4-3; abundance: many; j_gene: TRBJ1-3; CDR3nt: TGCGCCAGCAGCCAAGATCTTGGCAGTGTCTCTGGAAACACCATATATTTT; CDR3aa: CASSQDLGSVSGNTIYF
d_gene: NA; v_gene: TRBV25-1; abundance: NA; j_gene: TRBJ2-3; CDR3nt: TGTGCCAGCAGTGATCTAGGAACTCCAGATACGCAGTATTTT; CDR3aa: CASSDLGTPDTQYF
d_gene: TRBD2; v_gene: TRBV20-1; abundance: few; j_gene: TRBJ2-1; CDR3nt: TGCAGTGCTAGAGATAGGACTAGCGGGAGTAAGGGCTCCTACAATGAGCAGTTCTTC; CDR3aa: CSARDRTSGSKGSYNEQFF
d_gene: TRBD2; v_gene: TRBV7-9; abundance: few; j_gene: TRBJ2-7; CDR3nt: TGTGCCAGCAGCTCTCCCAAATGGGAGCGGGGCTACGAGCAGTACTTC; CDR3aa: CASSSPKWERGYEQYF
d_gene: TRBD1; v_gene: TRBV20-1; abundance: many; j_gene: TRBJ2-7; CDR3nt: TGCAGTGCCCCGGGACAGGGCTACGAGCAGTACTTC; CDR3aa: CSAPGQGYEQYF
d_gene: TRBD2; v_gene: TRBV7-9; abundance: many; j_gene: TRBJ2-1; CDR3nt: TGTGCCAGCAGCTCAAGCGGGGCCATACTGCAGTTCTTC; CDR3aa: CASSSSGAILQFF
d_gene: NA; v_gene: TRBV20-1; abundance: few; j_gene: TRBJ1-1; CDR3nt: TGCAGTGGAACAGGGAGGCTGAGTACTGAAGCTTTCTTT; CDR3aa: CSGTGRLSTEAFF
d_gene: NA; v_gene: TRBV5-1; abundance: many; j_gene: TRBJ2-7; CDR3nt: TGCGCCAGCAGCTTGATATGGGGGAACGAGCAGTACTTC; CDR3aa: CASSLIWGNEQYF
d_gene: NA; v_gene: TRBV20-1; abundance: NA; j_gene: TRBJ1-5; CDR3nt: TGCAGTGCTCCCGGGACTATCGTTGAGGCCCAGCATTTT; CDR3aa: CSAPGTIVEAQHF
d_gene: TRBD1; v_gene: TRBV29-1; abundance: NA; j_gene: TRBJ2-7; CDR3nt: TGCAGCGCTGTGGGACAGGGGATACTCTACGAGCAGTACTTC; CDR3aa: CSAVGQGILYEQYF
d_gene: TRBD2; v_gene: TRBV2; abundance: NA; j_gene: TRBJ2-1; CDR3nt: TGTGCCAGCAAGATAGCGGGAGTGAGAAATGAGCAGTTCTTC; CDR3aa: CASKIAGVRNEQFF
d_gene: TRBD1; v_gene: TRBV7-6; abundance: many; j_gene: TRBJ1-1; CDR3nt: TGTGCCAGCAGCTCGGGACAGGAATCCACTGAAGCTTTCTTT; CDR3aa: CASSSGQESTEAFF
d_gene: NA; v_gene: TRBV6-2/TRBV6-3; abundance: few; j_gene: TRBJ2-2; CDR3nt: TGTGCCAGCAGTTTTCTTTTGTGGGAGCGAGACACCGGGGAGCTGTTTTTT; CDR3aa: CASSFLLWERDTGELFF
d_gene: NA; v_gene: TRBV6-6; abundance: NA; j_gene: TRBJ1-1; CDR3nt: TGTGCCAGCCTCGGCGGTGGGACTGAAGCTTTCTTT; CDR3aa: CASLGGGTEAFF
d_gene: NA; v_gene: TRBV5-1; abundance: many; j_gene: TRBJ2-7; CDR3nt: TGCGCCAGCAGCTTATCACCCCGGGGGCGGGAGAGGACCTACGAGCAGTACTTC; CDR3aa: CASSLSPRGRERTYEQYF
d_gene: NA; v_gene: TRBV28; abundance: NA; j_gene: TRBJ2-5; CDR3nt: TGTGCCAGCAGTTTCCCCCCCAGGGGAGGGGAGACCCAGTACTTC; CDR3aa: CASSFPPRGGETQYF
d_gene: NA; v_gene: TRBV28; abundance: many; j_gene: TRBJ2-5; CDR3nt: TGTGCCAGCACCCGACTATCCCAAGAGACCCAGTACTTC; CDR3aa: CASTRLSQETQYF
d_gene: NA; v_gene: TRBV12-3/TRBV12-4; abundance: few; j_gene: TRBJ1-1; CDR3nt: TGTGCCAGCATGCCCTCAGGCGCCCCTGAAGCTTTCTTT; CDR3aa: CASMPSGAPEAFF
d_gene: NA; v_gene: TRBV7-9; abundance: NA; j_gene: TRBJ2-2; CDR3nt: TGTGCCAGCAGCCCTTCCAGCAGACAGGAGCTGTTTTTT; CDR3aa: CASSPSSRQELFF
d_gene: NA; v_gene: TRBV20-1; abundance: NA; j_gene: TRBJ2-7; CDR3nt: TGCAGTGCTAGACGGCGGGACTCCTCCCACGAGCAGTACTTC; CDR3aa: CSARRRDSSHEQYF
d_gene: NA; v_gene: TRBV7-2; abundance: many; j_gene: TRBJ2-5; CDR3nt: TGTGCCAGCAGCTACCTTGGACCCGGTTTAGTTTATGAGACCCAGTACTTC; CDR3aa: CASSYLGPGLVYETQYF
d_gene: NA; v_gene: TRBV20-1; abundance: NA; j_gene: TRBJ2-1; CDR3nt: TGCAGTGCTAGAAGTGACAATGAGCAGTTCTTC; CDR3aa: CSARSDNEQFF
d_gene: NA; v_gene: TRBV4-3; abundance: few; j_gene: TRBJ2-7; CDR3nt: TGCGCCAGCAGCCAAGATGGGCGGGGGCCGACTTCGGGCGAGCAGTACTTC; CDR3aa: CASSQDGRGPTSGEQYF
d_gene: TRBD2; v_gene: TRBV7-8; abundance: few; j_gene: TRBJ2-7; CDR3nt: TGTGCCAGCAGCCCCAGACTAGCTCTCGAGCAGTACTTC; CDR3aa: CASSPRLALEQYF
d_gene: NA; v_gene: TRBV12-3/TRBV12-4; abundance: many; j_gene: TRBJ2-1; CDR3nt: TGTGCCAGCAGCTTGGGGGGGCCTGGGCAGTTCTTC; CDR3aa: CASSLGGPGQFF
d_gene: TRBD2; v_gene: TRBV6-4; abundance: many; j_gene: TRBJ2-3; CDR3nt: TGTGCCAGCAGTGACTCGAGCGGGGGGGGAGATACGCAGTATTTT; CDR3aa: CASSDSSGGGDTQYF
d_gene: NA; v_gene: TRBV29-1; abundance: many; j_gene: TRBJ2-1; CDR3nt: TGCAGCGCTATATCCGCGGGACAAATCTCCTACAATGAGCAGTTCTTC; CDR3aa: CSAISAGQISYNEQFF
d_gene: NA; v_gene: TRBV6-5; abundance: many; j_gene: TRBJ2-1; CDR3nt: TGTGCCAGCAGTTCCGACCGTAGCTCCTACAATGAGCAGTTCTTC; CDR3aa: CASSSDRSSYNEQFF
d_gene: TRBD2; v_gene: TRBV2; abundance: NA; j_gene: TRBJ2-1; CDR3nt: TGTGCCAGCAGTGACATAGCGGGAGCCCCTGGTGAGCAGTTCTTC; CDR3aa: CASSDIAGAPGEQFF
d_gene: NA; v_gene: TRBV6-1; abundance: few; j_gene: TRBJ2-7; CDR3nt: TGTGCCAGTCGCCGGGGGACGGAGAGCTCCTACGAGCAGTACTTC; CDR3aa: CASRRGTESSYEQYF
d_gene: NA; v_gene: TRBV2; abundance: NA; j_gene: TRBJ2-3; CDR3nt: TGTGCCAGCAATCGAGCGGTCGGGAGCCCCACAGATACGCAGTATTTT; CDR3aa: CASNRAVGSPTDTQYF